The 28 T cell receptor beta chains below all came from one sample that was sequenced in a study of cytomegalovirus exposure and HLA in healthy donors. The PCR made use of 60 Vbeta and 13 Jbeta primers. Clones were read by immunoSEQ multiplex PCR, and TCRdb kept only the in-frame ones, dropping some. The sample holds roughly 120,000 clones, 80% seen once. The sequencing sample was made of PBMCs. Receptor source: a man younger than 40 in good health and CMV-seronegative.

The V call is TRBV14, the J call TRBJ2-5, with D possibly TRBD2 on 6 matching bases. Trimming pared 6 bases from V and 5 bases from J, leaving 10 bases between. CDR1 and CDR2 from the germline V gene are SGHDN and FVKESK. The CDR3 is 12 residues long. The CDR3 nucleotides read TGTGCCAGCAGACGGGGGTTGGAGACCCAGTACTTC. Residues: CASRRGLETQYF.

CDR3 region: CASSSRAGYSYEQYF. DNA for the CDR3: TGTGCCAGCAGCTCACGAGCGGGTTACTCCTACGAGCAGTACTTC. The chain joins TRBV5-8 to TRBJ2-7, with a possible D match to TRBD2 (6 bases). Germline V gene lookup returns CDR1 SGHTS and CDR2 YDEGEE. V was clipped by 3 bases and J by 0 bases, with 13 bases between them. The CDR3 has 15 amino acids. Together with reference TRBV5-8 and TRBJ2-7, the CDR3 gives the full variable domain: EAGVTQSPTHLIKTRGQQATLRCSPISGHTSVYWYQQALGLGLQFLLWYDEGEERNRGNFPPRFSGRQFPNYSSELNVNALELEDSALYLCASSSRAGYSYEQYFGPGTRLTVT.

This chain links TRBV4-1 with TRBJ2-1, with 10 bases aligning to TRBD2. Trimming took 3 bases from V and 7 from J; bases not matched to a gene: 9. CDR3 length: 16 amino acids. Germline assignment: CDR1 MGHRA and CDR2 YSYEKL. The CDR3 DNA follows: TGCGCCAGCAGCCAGTGGAGCGGGAGGGCCGGGAATGAGCAGTTCTTC. Its protein product is CASSQWSGRAGNEQFF.

The CDR3: CASSWRAYRDSNYEQYF. The CDR3 DNA is TGTGCCAGCAGCTGGCGCGCTTACCGGGACAGCAACTACGAGCAGTACTTC. The chain carries TRBV7-9 and TRBJ2-7; 7 bases are shared with TRBD1. Germline V gene lookup returns CDR1 SEHNR and CDR2 FQNEAQ (reference sequence). V dropped 4 bases and J dropped 3; count of bases not matched to a gene: 15. CDR3 length: 17 residues.

This chain joins TRBV5-4 and TRBJ2-1; 11 bases agree with TRBD2. The CDR3 contains 14 residues. With V trimmed by 1 base and J by 9 bases, 3 bases remained unmatched. CDR1 and CDR2 (germline): SGHNT, YYREEE (reference sequence). The CDR3 DNA reads TGTGCCAGCAGCTTGACTAGCGGGAGCCTTGAGCAGTTCTTC. Its protein product is CASSLTSGSLEQFF.

This clone has just one count. The chain couples TRBV28 to TRBJ1-1; D unclear. V was trimmed by 6 bases and J by 6 bases, leaving 8 bases between them. The length of the CDR3 is 11 residues. Germline V lookup: CDR1 MDHEN, CDR2 SYDVKM. The DNA for the CDR3 is TGTGCCAGCAGCGCGTTTGCTGAAGCTTTCTTT. Translating gives CASSAFAEAFF.

This clone has just one count. The gene calls are TRBV29-1 and TRBJ2-7; TRBD2 might be the D (6 bases). Trimming shortened V by 8 bases and J by 5 bases, and 22 bases separated the two germline ends. The germline CDR1 and CDR2 sequences are SQVTM and ANQGSEA. The CDR3 extends over 14 amino acids. CDR3 bases: TGCAGCTTCCGGGACTCCATTCTAATCCACGAGCAGTACTTC. It specifies CSFRDSILIHEQYF.

This clone was recorded a few times. The chain employs TRBV12-2 and TRBJ1-5; no check of the table's D call, TRBD1, against the DNA was made. TRBV12-2 is given as a pseudogene. The CDR3 is made up of 14 amino acids. The CDR3 region has the DNA TGTGCAAGTCGCCGGACAGGGAATGATCAGCCCCAGCATTTT. It translates to CASRRTGNDQPQHF.

This chain links TRBV30 with TRBJ1-3, with D possibly matching TRBD1 (6 bases). This CDR3 contains 12 residues. Trimming shortened V by 8 bases and J by 1 base, and 9 bases separated the two germline ends. Germline CDR1 and CDR2: GTSNPN and SVGIG (reference sequence). This CDR3 is CARGGSGNTIYF. The CDR3 DNA sequence: TGTGCCCGAGGGGGATCTGGAAACACCATATATTTT.

The V call is TRBV7-2, the J call TRBJ1-2; possibly TRBD1 for D (5 bases). V gave up 0 bases and J gave up 8 bases, with 13 bases separating them. This CDR3 contains 14 residues. The germline V gene encodes CDR1 SGHTA and CDR2 FQGNSA. CDR3 in amino acids: CASSLAFQGVGYTF. CDR3 DNA sequence: TGTGCCAGCAGCTTAGCATTTCAGGGTGTGGGCTACACCTTC.

The chain combines TRBV5-1 with TRBJ2-1; D might be TRBD2 (5 bases). The ends were cut back, 5 bases at V and 0 bases at J, with 12 bases in the middle. Germline CDR1 and CDR2: SGHRS and YFSETQ. The CDR3 has 15 amino acids. CDR3 DNA: TGCGCCAGCAGTTATACTAGTTTCTCCTACAATGAGCAGTTCTTC. Translating it yields CASSYTSFSYNEQFF.

The chain employs TRBV5-6 and TRBJ2-5; D is perhaps TRBD1 (6 bases). Germline assignment: CDR1 SGHDT and CDR2 YYEEEE. The germline V and J ends were trimmed by 4 bases and 3 bases, with 16 bases remaining between them. This CDR3 has 15 residues. CDR3 region: CASSKPDSFKETQYF. CDR3 DNA: TGTGCCAGCAGCAAACCGGACAGCTTCAAAGAGACCCAGTACTTC. Supplemented by reference TRBV5-6 and TRBJ2-5, the full variable domain reads DAGVTQSPTHLIKTRGQQVTLRCSPKSGHDTVSWYQQALGQGPQFIFQYYEEEERQRGNFPDRFSGHQFPNYSSELNVNALLLGDSALYLCASSKPDSFKETQYFGPGTRLLVL.

The rearrangement joins TRBV5-1 to TRBJ2-5, with 8 bases lining up with TRBD1. The CDR3 length is 15 residues. Germline lookup yields CDR1 SGHRS and CDR2 YFSETQ. J was trimmed by 4 bases and V by 4 bases; bases with no gene match: 9. Here the CDR3 reads CASSQQGGEVETQYF. Here the CDR3 DNA reads TGCGCCAGCAGCCAACAGGGGGGCGAAGTAGAGACCCAGTACTTC.

The J gene is TRBJ2-5, the V gene TRBV4-1; 8 bases fit TRBD2. Looked up from germline, CDR1 is MGHRA and CDR2 is YSYEKL. CDR3 size: 16 residues. V dropped 7 bases and J dropped 5; count of bases not matched to a gene: 15. CDR3 DNA: TGCGCCAGCAAAAGGGGAGCGGGAGATCCCGCGGAGACCCAGTACTTC. This sequence encodes CASKRGAGDPAETQYF.

The rearrangement links TRBV5-1 to TRBJ2-1; 10 bases align to TRBD2. From germline, CDR1 is SGHRS and CDR2 YFSETQ. The V and J ends lost 6 bases and 0 bases, in that order; junction bases with no gene match: 6. CDR3 length equals 16 residues. The CDR3 DNA reads TGCGCCAGCATTAGACTAGCGGGCAGCTCCTACAATGAGCAGTTCTTC. It translates to CASIRLAGSSYNEQFF.

This chain links TRBV28 with TRBJ1-2, with TRBD1 identical over 8 bases. J lost 0 bases, V lost 6 bases, and 6 bases had no gene match. The germline V gene has CDR1 MDHEN and CDR2 SYDVKM. The CDR3 runs 15 residues. For the CDR3, the DNA is TGTGCCAGCAGACGAACAGGGGGTTCTAACTATGGCTACACCTTC. Amino acids: CASRRTGGSNYGYTF.

This rearrangement joins TRBV2 to TRBJ1-1; D ambiguous. The germline V and J ends were trimmed by 9 bases and 1 base, with 9 bases remaining between them. The CDR3 sequence is 12 residues long. Germline CDR1 and CDR2: SNHLY and FYNNEI. The CDR3: CARDIGNTEAFF. Here the CDR3 DNA reads TGTGCCAGAGATATCGGGAACACTGAAGCTTTCTTT.

This chain uses TRBV27 with TRBJ1-2; 7 bases align to TRBD1. Germline CDR1 is MNHEY and CDR2 is SMNVEV (reference sequence). Trimming at V came to 6 bases and at J to 7 bases, leaving 8 bases not matched to a gene. The CDR3 spans 13 residues. CDR3 protein: CASSLTWTGGYTF. CDR3 DNA: TGTGCCAGCAGCCTGACTTGGACAGGTGGCTACACCTTC.

The chain has TRBV7-9 and TRBJ2-1; the match to TRBD2 covers 10 bases. Germline assignment: CDR1 SEHNR and CDR2 FQNEAQ (reference sequence). This CDR3 has 17 residues. Trimming at V came to 5 bases and at J to 9 bases, leaving 16 bases not matched to a gene. CDR3 DNA: TGTGCCAGCAGCAGTGACACAGCGGGAGGGTCCCGTTGTGAGCAGTTCTTC. Translation gives CASSSDTAGGSRCEQFF.

This rearrangement joins TRBV27 to TRBJ1-2, with D possibly being TRBD1 (6 bases). The V end lost 5 bases, the J end lost 1 base, and 14 bases lay between the germline ends. CDR1 and CDR2 from the germline V gene are MNHEY and SMNVEV (reference sequence). The CDR3 runs 15 residues. The CDR3 sequence: CASSQMTGDNYGYTF. CDR3 in DNA: TGTGCCAGCAGTCAAATGACAGGCGATAACTATGGCTACACCTTC.

V is TRBV19 and J is TRBJ1-1; no reliable D call. Deletions cut 1 base from V and 11 bases from J, with 11 bases between. The germline V gene encodes CDR1 LNHDA and CDR2 SQIVND (reference sequence). This CDR3 has 12 amino acids. Written as DNA, the CDR3 is TGTGCCAGTAGTATAGGAGGGCGGTTGGCTTTCTTT. Translation gives CASSIGGRLAFF.

CDR3 region: CASSQGWAATQFYF. Written as DNA, the CDR3 is TGTGCCAGCAGCCAGGGCTGGGCGGCGACCCAGTTTTATTTT. The rearrangement links TRBV7-6 to TRBJ2-3, with D tentatively TRBD1 (5 bases). Germline values: CDR1 SGHVS, CDR2 FNYEAQ. This CDR3 is 14 amino acids long. Trimming took off 5 bases at V and 15 bases at J, with 24 bases between the two ends. The full variable domain, with the rest looked up from reference TRBV7-6 and TRBJ2-3, is GAGVSQSPRYKVTKRGQDVALRCDPISGHVSLYWYRQALGQGPEFLTYFNYEAQQDKSGLPNDRFSAERPEGSISTLTIQRTEQRDSAMYRCASSQGWAATQFYFGPGTRLTVL.

The CDR3 reads CASSLSTGVRTEAFF. The DNA of the CDR3 is TGTGCCAGCAGTTTATCGACAGGGGTGCGCACTGAAGCTTTCTTT. The V call is TRBV27, the J call TRBJ1-1; TRBD1 matches 8 bases. The germline gives CDR1 MNHEY, CDR2 SMNVEV (reference sequence). The CDR3 runs 15 residues. V was pared by 0 bases and J by 4 bases, with 4 bases of the junction left unmatched.

J is TRBJ1-1 and V is TRBV5-1, with a tentative D call TRBD1 (6 bases). Deletions cut 4 bases from V and 2 bases from J, with 12 bases between. The CDR3 extends over 14 amino acids. CDR1 SGHRS and CDR2 YFSETQ come from the germline V gene. The CDR3 DNA reads as TGCGCCAGCAGCCCGGACAGATATAACACTGAAGCTTTCTTT. It is translated as CASSPDRYNTEAFF.

The sample holds one count of this clone. This rearrangement joins TRBV4-1 to TRBJ2-2; TRBD1 matches 12 bases. CDR1 and CDR2 from the germline V gene are MGHRA and YSYEKL. The CDR3 runs 18 residues. J gave up 5 bases and V 2 bases, and 9 bases lay outside the gene matches. The CDR3 reads CASSQFAGTGGGTGELFF. CDR3 sequence (DNA): TGCGCCAGCAGCCAATTTGCCGGGACAGGGGGCGGGACCGGGGAGCTGTTTTTT.

The V and J genes are TRBV5-4 and TRBJ2-3; 9 nucleotides agree with TRBD2. The germline V gene has CDR1 SGHNT and CDR2 YYREEE (reference sequence). With 0 bases clipped from V and 1 base from J, the junction kept 0 bases outside the gene matches. There are 15 residues in the CDR3. This CDR3 is CASSLVAGGTDTQYF. The CDR3 nucleotides are TGTGCCAGCAGCTTGGTAGCGGGAGGCACAGATACGCAGTATTTT.

The gene calls are TRBV5-6 and TRBJ2-5; D gene uncertain. The germline V gene encodes CDR1 SGHDT and CDR2 YYEEEE. Trimming cost V 3 bases and J 6 bases, with 9 bases left between them. This CDR3 comprises 12 residues. In DNA, the CDR3 is TGTGCCAGCAGCTCTGTTGTAAAGACCCAGTACTTC. As protein: CASSSVVKTQYF.

The chain is built from TRBV6-1 and TRBJ2-7; tentatively, D is TRBD2 (6 bases). Germline V lookup: CDR1 MNHNS, CDR2 SASEGT. CDR3 length: 12 residues. V lost 9 bases and J lost 0, with 9 bases in between. CDR3 in amino acids: CASRDFSYEQYF. For the CDR3, the DNA is TGTGCCAGTAGGGACTTCTCCTACGAGCAGTACTTC.